The 24 T cell receptor beta chains below were found in one sample sequenced in a study of cytomegalovirus exposure and HLA in healthy donors. Primers for the PCR totalled 60 Vbeta and 13 Jbeta. The repertoire was sequenced with immunoSEQ multiplex PCR; TCRdb's copy has only in-frame clones and lacks some. This repertoire shows under 200,000 clones, roughly 79% found once; its top ten account for under 15%. Sequencing was performed on PBMCs. The receptors here all came from a woman aged 50 to 60 in good health and CMV-seronegative.

The rearrangement joins TRBV19 to TRBJ2-1; the match to TRBD2 covers 9 bases. CDR1 LNHDA and CDR2 SQIVND come from the germline V gene (reference sequence). The CDR3 totals 12 residues. V lost 5 bases to trimming and J lost 10 bases; unmatched junction nucleotides: 3. The CDR3 bases are TGTGCCAGTAGTTTTAGCGGGAGAGAGCAGTTCTTC. It codes for CASSFSGREQFF.

The gene calls are TRBV19 and TRBJ2-3; D remains unclear. Germline CDR1 is LNHDA and CDR2 is SQIVND (reference sequence). The V end lost 4 bases, the J end lost 6 bases, and 8 bases lay between the germline ends. CDR3 length: 12 amino acids. DNA for the CDR3: TGTGCCAGTAGTAAGACATGGGATACGCAGTATTTT. Translation gives CASSKTWDTQYF.

The chain couples TRBV9 to TRBJ2-6, with 9 bases identical to TRBD2. CDR3 length: 15 residues. Looked up from germline, CDR1 is SGDLS and CDR2 is YYNGEE. V dropped 4 bases and J dropped 2; count of bases not matched to a gene: 1. The CDR3 nucleotides are TGTGCCAGCAGCCGCGGGGGGGCTGGGGCCAACGTCCTGACTTTC. It is translated as CASSRGGAGANVLTF.

This clone has just one count. This chain links TRBV18 with TRBJ2-1; the match to TRBD2 covers 8 bases. The germline CDR1 and CDR2 sequences are KGHSH and LQKENI. This CDR3 has 16 amino acids. Trimming at V came to 3 bases and at J to 9 bases, leaving 13 bases not matched to a gene. CDR3 residues: CASSPPTGLAQGEQFF. CDR3 nucleotides: TGTGCCAGCTCACCTCCTACCGGACTAGCACAGGGTGAGCAGTTCTTC.

V usage is TRBV19 and J usage is TRBJ2-1; 12 bases line up with TRBD2. With 2 bases clipped from V and 10 bases from J, the junction kept 6 bases outside the gene matches. The CDR3 is 15 residues long. Germline CDR1 and CDR2: LNHDA and SQIVND (reference sequence). CDR3 nucleotide sequence: TGTGCCAGTAGTATAACTAGCGGGAGGTCACCCGAGCAGTTCTTC. This translates into CASSITSGRSPEQFF.

The CDR3 loop reads CASSLAGVPTDTQYF. DNA for the CDR3: TGTGCCAGCAGCTTAGCGGGAGTCCCCACAGATACGCAGTATTTT. V is TRBV7-2 and J is TRBJ2-3; D might be TRBD2 (5 bases). The CDR3 is 15 residues long. The V gene's germline CDR1 is SGHTA and CDR2 FQGNSA. V lost 0 bases to trimming and J lost 2 bases, with 9 bases between them.

This clone has a handful of counts. This sequence joins TRBV5-1 and TRBJ1-2, with TRBD1 as a possible D gene (5 bases). Trimming left V 1 base short and J 8 bases short, with 21 bases between. CDR1 is SGHRS and CDR2 is YFSETQ in the germline V gene. This CDR3 region has 16 residues. CDR3 nucleotide sequence: TGCGCCAGCAGCTTGACCCCCGGGACTTCCCTAGTGGGCTACACCTTC. This codes for CASSLTPGTSLVGYTF. Full variable domain (remainder filled in from reference TRBV5-1 and TRBJ1-2): KAGVTQTPRYLIKTRGQQVTLSCSPISGHRSVSWYQQTPGQGLQFLFEYFSETQRNKGNFPGRFSGRQFSNSRSEMNVSTLELGDSALYLCASSLTPGTSLVGYTFGSGTRLTVV.

This clone was found once. The chain uses TRBV5-1 and TRBJ2-6; D might be TRBD1 (6 bases). Germline loops: CDR1 SGHRS, CDR2 YFSETQ. CDR3 length: 18 amino acids. V dropped 4 bases and J dropped 0 bases, with 17 bases sitting between them. The CDR3 sequence is CASSRTTGSSSGANVLTF. CDR3 coding DNA: TGCGCCAGCAGCCGGACGACAGGTTCCAGCTCTGGGGCCAACGTCCTGACTTTC.

The table lists this clone with a few counts. This chain joins TRBV30 and TRBJ1-1; TRBD1 aligns across 7 bases. With V trimmed by 3 bases and J by 3 bases, 7 bases remained unmatched. Looked up from germline, CDR1 is GTSNPN and CDR2 is SVGIG (reference sequence). The CDR3 totals 14 residues. The CDR3 DNA reads TGTGCCTGGAGCAGAACAGGGGTACACACTGAAGCTTTCTTT. As protein: CAWSRTGVHTEAFF.

The chain has TRBV5-5 and TRBJ1-2, with D maybe TRBD1 (5 bases). The CDR3 is made up of 15 amino acids. V dropped 4 bases and J dropped 1 base, with 14 bases sitting between them. Per the germline V gene, CDR1 is SGHKS and CDR2 is YYEKEE (reference sequence). Written as DNA, the CDR3 is TGTGCCAGCAGCGCGGGGACCGACTATAACTATGGCTACACCTTC. Protein sequence: CASSAGTDYNYGYTF. Full variable domain (missing parts from reference TRBV5-5 and TRBJ1-2): DAGVTQSPTHLIKTRGQQVTLRCSPISGHKSVSWYQQVLGQGPQFIFQYYEKEERGRGNFPDRFSARQFPNYSSELNVNALLLGDSALYLCASSAGTDYNYGYTFGSGTRLTVV.

The CDR3 DNA reads TGTGCCAGCAGCAGTAGCGGGAGAAGTACAGATACGCAGTATTTT. Amino acid sequence: CASSSSGRSTDTQYF. This sequence joins TRBV9 and TRBJ2-3, with 9 bases lining up with TRBD2. The CDR3 extends over 15 amino acids. V dropped 4 bases and J dropped 3; count of bases not matched to a gene: 6. CDR1 is SGDLS and CDR2 is YYNGEE in the germline V gene.

The count of this clone is one. The V gene is TRBV7-9, the J gene TRBJ1-1; D unclear. Germline V gene sequence: CDR1 SEHNR, CDR2 FQNEAQ (reference sequence). This CDR3 is 12 amino acids long. V lost 2 bases to trimming and J lost 13 bases, with 14 bases between them. The CDR3 loop reads CASSLPVSMFFF. The CDR3 nucleotides read TGTGCCAGCAGCTTACCCGTTAGTATGTTTTTCTTT.

This clone has more than one count but fewer than ten. The DNA of the CDR3 is TGTGCCAGCAGCCCTGGGGTACAGGACTATTATAATTCACCCCTCCACTTT. The encoded protein is CASSPGVQDYYNSPLHF. This chain joins TRBV5-6 and TRBJ1-6; D is possibly TRBD1 (5 bases). There are 17 residues in the CDR3. The germline CDR1 and CDR2 sequences are SGHDT and YYEEEE. Trimming pared 4 bases from V and 4 bases from J, leaving 18 bases between.

V is TRBV15 and J is TRBJ1-3, with D perhaps TRBD1 (6 bases). This CDR3 has 17 residues. From germline, CDR1 is LNHNV and CDR2 YYDKDF (reference sequence). Trimming stripped 2 bases from V and 0 bases from J, with 14 bases between. CDR3 coding DNA: TGTGCCACCAGCAGAAACTCCGGGACACACTCTGGAAACACCATATATTTT. Translating it yields CATSRNSGTHSGNTIYF.

The chain joins TRBV9 to TRBJ1-6; no reliable D call. This CDR3 region has 13 residues. Germline assignment: CDR1 SGDLS and CDR2 YYNGEE. Trimming left V 0 bases short and J 8 bases short, with 6 bases between. The CDR3 spells CASSVESYSPLHF. The DNA for the CDR3 is TGTGCCAGCAGCGTAGAGAGCTATTCACCCCTCCACTTT.

The chain has TRBV7-2 and TRBJ1-2, with 7 nucleotides matching TRBD1. This CDR3 has 16 residues. The V and J ends lost 2 bases and 4 bases, in that order; junction bases with no gene match: 10. Germline CDR1 and CDR2: SGHTA and FQGNSA. As DNA, the CDR3 is TGTGCCAGCAGCTTAAGGACAGGCTCAATCTCCTATGGCTACACCTTC. It translates to CASSLRTGSISYGYTF.

The chain uses TRBV19 and TRBJ1-1; a possible D gene is TRBD1 (5 bases). The V gene lost 4 bases and the J gene lost 1 base, with 10 bases spanning the gap. CDR1 is LNHDA and CDR2 is SQIVND in the germline V gene (reference sequence). The CDR3 is made up of 14 amino acids. Written as DNA, the CDR3 is TGTGCCAGTAGTAGATTAGGGGAGAACACTGAAGCTTTCTTT. This translates into CASSRLGENTEAFF.

This clone came up a few times. The chain links TRBV6-5 to TRBJ2-2; D not resolved. The germline gives CDR1 MNHEY, CDR2 SVGAGI. CDR3 length equals 13 residues. The V end lost 5 bases, the J end lost 8 bases, and 12 bases lay between the germline ends. CDR3 coding DNA: TGTGCCAGCAGTCCCCGGAGTCTTGGGGAGCTGTTTTTT. Protein: CASSPRSLGELFF.

V gene TRBV9 combines with J gene TRBJ1-3; D is unclear. V dropped 0 bases and J dropped 0 bases, with 7 bases sitting between them. This CDR3 region has 15 residues. Germline lookup yields CDR1 SGDLS and CDR2 YYNGEE. The CDR3 DNA follows: TGTGCCAGCAGCGTAGCCCCGGGCTCTGGAAACACCATATATTTT. Residues: CASSVAPGSGNTIYF.

The rearrangement uses TRBV30 and TRBJ2-7; the D gene is possibly TRBD1 (5 bases). The ends were cut back, 5 bases at V and 2 bases at J, with 7 bases in the middle. From germline, CDR1 is GTSNPN and CDR2 SVGIG (reference sequence). This CDR3 spans 11 amino acids. The CDR3 loop is CAWDSPYEQYF. CDR3 DNA: TGTGCCTGGGACAGCCCCTACGAGCAGTACTTC. The whole variable domain, filled in from reference TRBV30 and TRBJ2-7, reads SQTIHQWPATLVQPVGSPLSLECTVEGTSNPNLYWYRQAAGRGLQLLFYSVGIGQISSEVPQNLSASRPQDRQFILSSKKLLLSDSGFYLCAWDSPYEQYFGPGTRLTVT.

The chain carries TRBV5-4 and TRBJ2-5; a possible D gene is TRBD1 (7 bases). CDR3 size: 13 residues. The V end was cut by 4 bases, the J end by 4 bases, with 11 bases between. The germline gives CDR1 SGHNT, CDR2 YYREEE (reference sequence). The CDR3 bases are TGTGCCAGCAGCCAGGGGGGCCGAGAGACCCAGTACTTC. Translating it yields CASSQGGRETQYF. The variable domain in full, with the rest retrieved from reference TRBV5-4 and TRBJ2-5, is ETGVTQSPTHLIKTRGQQVTLRCSSQSGHNTVSWYQQALGQGPQFIFQYYREEENGRGNFPPRFSGLQFPNYSSELNVNALELDDSALYLCASSQGGRETQYFGPGTRLLVL.

The rearrangement uses TRBV5-6 and TRBJ2-5; 7 nucleotides align to TRBD1. This CDR3 contains 14 residues. The J segment lost 6 bases and the V segment lost 6 bases, leaving 11 bases of the junction unmatched. Germline V gives CDR1 SGHDT, CDR2 YYEEEE. For the CDR3, the DNA is TGTGCCAGCACCCTGACAGGGTATAGGCAGACCCAGTACTTC. Protein sequence: CASTLTGYRQTQYF. The variable domain in full, with the rest retrieved from reference TRBV5-6 and TRBJ2-5, is DAGVTQSPTHLIKTRGQQVTLRCSPKSGHDTVSWYQQALGQGPQFIFQYYEEEERQRGNFPDRFSGHQFPNYSSELNVNALLLGDSALYLCASTLTGYRQTQYFGPGTRLLVL.

V gene TRBV28 combines with J gene TRBJ1-1, with D tentatively TRBD1 (5 bases). The CDR3 spans 11 residues. Germline lookup yields CDR1 MDHEN and CDR2 SYDVKM. V was cut by 7 bases and J by 5 bases, with 8 bases left in between. In DNA, the CDR3 is TGTGCCAGCATTTACAGGACTGAAGCTTTCTTT. Translated: CASIYRTEAFF.

CDR3 DNA sequence: TGTGCCAGCAGTGAAGCACTTTCGGGAATTCATACGCAGTATTTT. This translates into CASSEALSGIHTQYF. This chain uses TRBV6-1 with TRBJ2-3; D possibly corresponds to TRBD2 (5 bases). Germline V gene lookup returns CDR1 MNHNS and CDR2 SASEGT. CDR3 length: 15 amino acids. Between the trimmed V and J ends, which lost 0 bases and 7 bases, there was a span of 14 bases.